The present TCR beta chain was sequenced within a study of blood T cell repertoires in COVID-19. Study at large: Sites in the United States, Italy and Spain provided acute and convalescent COVID-19 samples. T cells, B-cell-depleted T cells, or PBMCs provided the cDNA or gDNA that served as material.

Germline V lookup: CDR1 SNHLY, CDR2 FYNNEI. Losses at the gene ends were 1 base for V and 5 bases for J; bases not matched to a gene: 1. The CDR3 is made up of 14 amino acids. Generated by immunoSEQ multiplex PCR, the TCRdb table keeps only in-frame clones and is missing some. The repertoire has about 120,000 clones, around 85% of them found once; the top ten carry roughly 1.5%. This chain connects TRBV2 to TRBJ2-2, with 7 bases aligning to TRBD1. This receptor was identified in a man aged 50-59 years with acute or convalescent COVID-19. Sequences were obtained from peripheral blood. CDR3 in amino acids: CASSEETGTGELFF. The CDR3 DNA sequence: TGTGCCAGCAGTGAAGAGACAGGGACCGGGGAGCTGTTTTTT.